This T cell receptor (beta chain) was identified in a study of T cells in Graves' hyperthyroidism and ophthalmopathy. Amplification of TCR beta CDR3 regions was performed using RNA transcripts as template. HTBI primers drove first-round RT-PCR of the TCR CDR3. MiXCR, run by TCRdb on the multiplex PCR reads, gives a single entry per CDR3 protein. This sample has some 490,000 distinct CDR3 sequences; 20% to 25% occur once, and the top ten carry around 47%. Many counts were recorded for this clonotype. This CDR3 is 15 amino acids long. The V gene end was trimmed by 7 bases and the J gene end by 2 bases; junction bases not matched to a gene: 8. Per the germline V gene, CDR1 is MDHEN and CDR2 is SYDVKM.

The sample was blood. The V gene is TRBV28, the J gene TRBJ1-5, with TRBD1 matching over 7 bases. This receptor was identified in a woman in her seventies with Graves' ophthalmopathy. Here the CDR3 reads CASTPRQGGNQPQHF. In nucleotides, the CDR3 is TGTGCCAGCACCCCTCGGCAGGGGGGCAATCAGCCCCAGCATTTT.